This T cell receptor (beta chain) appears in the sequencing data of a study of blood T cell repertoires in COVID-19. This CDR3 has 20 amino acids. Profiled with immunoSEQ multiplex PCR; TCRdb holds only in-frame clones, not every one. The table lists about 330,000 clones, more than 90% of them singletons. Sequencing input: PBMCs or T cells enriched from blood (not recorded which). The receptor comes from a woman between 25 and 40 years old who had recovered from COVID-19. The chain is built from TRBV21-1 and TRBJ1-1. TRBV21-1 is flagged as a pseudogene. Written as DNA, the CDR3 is TGTGCCAGCAGCAAAGATGATTCTTTCCCGGGGGGAATAATGAACACTGAAGCTTTCTTT. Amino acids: CASSKDDSFPGGIMNTEAFF.